The 27 T cell receptor beta chains in this list originate from one sample, sequenced in a study of control samples from healthy donors and cancer patients. The assay was immunoSEQ multiplex PCR, and TCRdb's table has in-frame clones only and misses some. This repertoire shows about 49,000 clones, just over 85% found once; its top ten account for about 2.6%. Sequencing was carried out using PBMCs. Receptor source: a woman aged 45-65 years with lung cancer.

This clone has a handful of counts. The rearrangement uses TRBV19 and TRBJ2-7; maybe TRBD2 (5 bases). CDR3 length: 14 residues. Trimming took 1 base from V and 2 from J, leaving 9 bases between them. Germline V gene data show CDR1 as LNHDA and CDR2 as SQIVND (reference sequence). CDR3 sequence reads: CASSIADGTYEQYF. CDR3 DNA sequence: TGTGCCAGTAGTATAGCCGACGGGACCTACGAGCAGTACTTC.

The chain is built from TRBV5-1 and TRBJ2-7; D might be TRBD1 (6 bases). Trimming stripped 1 base from V and 7 bases from J, with 21 bases between. Germline V gene lookup returns CDR1 SGHRS and CDR2 YFSETQ. This CDR3 has 16 amino acids. CDR3 region: CASSLQEQGVFGEQYF. The CDR3 nucleotides are TGCGCCAGCAGCTTGCAGGAACAGGGTGTTTTCGGGGAGCAGTACTTC.

This chain links TRBV2 with TRBJ2-1; D unclear. V lost 1 base to trimming and J lost 0 bases, with 4 bases between them. The germline CDR1 and CDR2 sequences are SNHLY and FYNNEI. CDR3 size: 14 residues. The CDR3 DNA reads as TGTGCCAGCAGTGAAGGGTTCTCCTACAATGAGCAGTTCTTC. This codes for CASSEGFSYNEQFF.

In its sample, this clone was seen once. The rearrangement uses TRBV28 and TRBJ1-6; D gene uncertain. From germline, CDR1 is MDHEN and CDR2 SYDVKM. The CDR3 totals 16 residues. The germline V and J ends were trimmed by 3 bases and 0 bases, with 9 bases remaining between them. This chain's CDR3 is CASSLNLGSYNSPLHF. The CDR3, as DNA: TGTGCCAGCAGTTTGAATCTAGGCTCCTATAATTCACCCCTCCACTTT.

There are a few counts of this clone. The V gene is TRBV6-6, the J gene TRBJ1-5; D is possibly TRBD1 (6 bases). Germline V CDR1 and CDR2: MNHNY, SVGAGI (reference sequence). The CDR3 loop spans 16 amino acids. V was pared by 6 bases and J by 0 bases, with 15 bases between. The CDR3 region is CASSGAQGHSNQPQHF. Here the CDR3 DNA reads TGTGCCAGCAGCGGGGCACAGGGCCATAGCAATCAGCCCCAGCATTTT.

This clone was counted only a few times. The chain recombines TRBV14 with TRBJ2-5, with 8 bases matching TRBD1. Germline CDR1 and CDR2: SGHDN and FVKESK. The CDR3 length is 16 residues. The junction had 12 bases not matched to a gene; V was cut back by 4 bases and J by 5 bases. CDR3 sequence reads: CASSLEWDRRLETQYF. In nucleotides, the CDR3 is TGTGCCAGCAGCCTCGAATGGGACAGGAGATTGGAGACCCAGTACTTC.

Comments on this clone: The sample contains more than one DNA sequence encoding this CDR3. The V call is TRBV5-1, the J call TRBJ1-1, with 10 bases fitting TRBD1. This CDR3 is built from 13 residues. After removal of 4 bases from V and 6 bases from J, the junction contained 3 bases not matched to a gene. The germline V gene encodes CDR1 SGHRS and CDR2 YFSETQ. The CDR3 loop reads CASSLDRGAEAFF. The CDR3 DNA follows: TGCGCCAGCAGCCTGGACAGGGGGGCTGAAGCTTTCTTT.

V and J are TRBV7-6 and TRBJ1-4, with unresolved D. The length of the CDR3 is 17 residues. With 0 bases removed from V and 4 bases from J, the gap between germline ends came to 15 bases. Germline V gene data show CDR1 as SGHVS and CDR2 as FNYEAQ. The CDR3 here is CASSLAKREPVNEKLFF. Written as DNA, the CDR3 is TGTGCCAGCAGCTTAGCAAAACGGGAGCCCGTTAATGAAAAACTGTTTTTT.

Here the CDR3 reads CASNWGGYTDTQYF. DNA for the CDR3: TGTGCCAGCAATTGGGGCGGATACACAGATACGCAGTATTTT. The gene calls are TRBV28 and TRBJ2-3, with D maybe TRBD1 (5 bases). In germline, CDR1 is MDHEN, CDR2 SYDVKM. This CDR3 comprises 14 residues. The V and J ends lost 7 bases and 2 bases respectively, with 13 bases between them.

This chain connects TRBV27 to TRBJ1-1, with 7 nucleotides matching TRBD1. The V gene end was trimmed by 8 bases and the J gene end by 0 bases; junction bases not matched to a gene: 9. The CDR3 is made up of 15 amino acids. Germline CDR1 reads MNHEY; CDR2 reads SMNVEV (reference sequence). CDR3 sequence (DNA): TGTGCCAGCTCCCCTGGGGACAGTATGAACACTGAAGCTTTCTTT. This codes for CASSPGDSMNTEAFF.

This chain's CDR3 is CASSPWTGGNYGYTF. In DNA form, the CDR3 reads TGTGCCAGCTCCCCTTGGACAGGGGGCAACTATGGCTACACCTTC. This rearrangement joins TRBV18 to TRBJ1-2; 11 nucleotides line up with TRBD1. The V segment lost 6 bases and the J segment 2 bases; nucleotides outside the gene matches: 5. CDR1 and CDR2 (germline): KGHSH, LQKENI. The CDR3 loop spans 15 amino acids.

The rearrangement uses TRBV14 and TRBJ1-5; D not certain. This CDR3 has 14 amino acids. The germline gives CDR1 SGHDN, CDR2 FVKESK. V was clipped by 4 bases and J by 1 base, with 8 bases between them. This CDR3 is CASSRTGSNQPQHF. The CDR3 nucleotides are TGTGCCAGCAGCCGGACGGGGAGCAATCAGCCCCAGCATTTT.

The rearrangement joins TRBV3-1 (or the pseudogene TRBV3-2) to TRBJ2-5; 8 bases map to TRBD2. Trimming removed 5 bases from V and 3 bases from J; junction bases left unmatched: 8. The CDR3 runs to 15 residues. Germline V gene lookup returns CDR1 LGHDT and CDR2 YNNKEL (reference sequence). CDR3 region: CASSNRGSGEETQYF. The DNA for the CDR3 is TGTGCCAGCAGCAACCGGGGTAGCGGGGAAGAGACCCAGTACTTC.

Only one count was recorded for this clone. The chain is built from TRBV5-1 and TRBJ2-2; 7 bases agree with TRBD1. There are 14 residues in the CDR3. The germline CDR1 and CDR2 sequences are SGHRS and YFSETQ. With V trimmed by 4 bases and J by 6 bases, 6 bases remained unmatched. CDR3 in amino acids: CASSGKGGPGELFF. Here the CDR3 DNA reads TGCGCCAGCAGCGGAAAAGGGGGCCCCGGGGAGCTGTTTTTT.

The V gene is TRBV5-1, the J gene TRBJ2-6; D may be TRBD2 (5 bases). The germline CDR1 and CDR2 sequences are SGHRS and YFSETQ. V was pared by 4 bases and J by 0 bases, with 17 bases between. This CDR3 contains 18 residues. The CDR3 reads CASSLETSGDSGANVLTF. In nucleotides, the CDR3 is TGCGCCAGCAGCCTGGAAACCAGCGGAGACTCTGGGGCCAACGTCCTGACTTTC. The full variable domain, in which reference TRBV5-1 and TRBJ2-6 provide the parts outside the CDR3, is KAGVTQTPRYLIKTRGQQVTLSCSPISGHRSVSWYQQTPGQGLQFLFEYFSETQRNKGNFPGRFSGRQFSNSRSEMNVSTLELGDSALYLCASSLETSGDSGANVLTFGAGSRLTVL.

The rearrangement joins TRBV5-1 to TRBJ2-7, with 8 bases identical to TRBD1. V shed 0 bases, J shed 9 bases, and the junction held 11 bases outside the gene matches. There are 15 residues in the CDR3. Germline V gene data show CDR1 as SGHRS and CDR2 as YFSETQ. The CDR3 region is CASSLDGQGGYGQYF. The CDR3 nucleotides are TGCGCCAGCAGCTTGGATGGACAGGGCGGTTATGGGCAGTACTTC.

The chain couples TRBV11-2 to TRBJ2-3, with 11 bases lining up with TRBD2. The CDR3 loop spans 15 amino acids. J gave up 3 bases and V 2 bases, and 1 base lay outside the gene matches. CDR1 and CDR2 (germline): SGHAT, FQNNGV. DNA for the CDR3: TGTGCCAGCAGCTTAACTAGCGGGGGTACAGATACGCAGTATTTT. It encodes CASSLTSGGTDTQYF.

The rearrangement joins TRBV7-9 to TRBJ2-1; D is perhaps TRBD2 (6 bases). The CDR3 loop spans 16 amino acids. The germline CDR1 and CDR2 sequences are SEHNR and FQNEAQ (reference sequence). V lost 7 bases and J lost 0, with 16 bases in between. CDR3 in amino acids: CASTSLRGLSYNEQFF. The CDR3 bases are TGTGCCAGCACCTCGCTGCGGGGTCTCTCCTACAATGAGCAGTTCTTC. Variable domain in full (rest from reference TRBV7-9 and TRBJ2-1): DTGVSQNPRHKITKRGQNVTFRCDPISEHNRLYWYRQTLGQGPEFLTYFQNEAQLEKSRLLSDRFSAERPKGSFSTLEIQRTEQGDSAMYLCASTSLRGLSYNEQFFGPGTRLTVL.

The rearrangement links TRBV7-3 to TRBJ1-6, with 10 bases lining up with TRBD1. Trimming took 6 bases from V and 8 from J; bases not matched to a gene: 4. The CDR3 covers 14 residues. Germline CDR1 SGHTA, CDR2 FQGTGA. In DNA form, the CDR3 reads TGTGCCAGCAGTTTGGACAGGGGGTATTCACCCCTCCACTTT. It specifies CASSLDRGYSPLHF.

This chain joins TRBV5-1 and TRBJ2-3; D is unresolved. CDR1 is SGHRS, CDR2 YFSETQ, per germline. This CDR3 has 14 residues. The V end was cut by 3 bases, the J end by 1 base, with 9 bases between. CDR3: CASSSWSGTDTQYF. The CDR3 nucleotides are TGCGCCAGCAGCTCGTGGTCGGGCACAGATACGCAGTATTTT.

The chain uses TRBV5-1 and TRBJ2-7; D tentatively reads TRBD1 or TRBD2 (5 bases each). The CDR3 is 13 amino acids. From germline, CDR1 is SGHRS and CDR2 YFSETQ. V was shortened by 7 bases and J by 2 bases, with 13 bases between the two germline ends. The DNA of the CDR3 is TGCGCCAGCGCTCGGGACCGTGCCTACGAGCAGTACTTC. Translated, it gives CASARDRAYEQYF.

The chain employs TRBV5-1 and TRBJ2-1, with D perhaps being TRBD1 or TRBD2 (5 bases each). The CDR3 totals 14 residues. CDR1 SGHRS and CDR2 YFSETQ come from the germline V gene. V lost 1 base to trimming and J lost 7 bases, with 12 bases between them. The CDR3 DNA sequence: TGCGCCAGCAGCTTGAGTGGGGGTAAGAATGAGCAGTTCTTC. Protein: CASSLSGGKNEQFF. The full variable domain, its missing parts supplied by reference TRBV5-1 and TRBJ2-1, is KAGVTQTPRYLIKTRGQQVTLSCSPISGHRSVSWYQQTPGQGLQFLFEYFSETQRNKGNFPGRFSGRQFSNSRSEMNVSTLELGDSALYLCASSLSGGKNEQFFGPGTRLTVL.

The chain links TRBV5-6 to TRBJ1-2; maybe TRBD1 (5 bases). V lost 1 base and J 1 base, leaving 17 bases between the germline ends. Germline V gene data show CDR1 as SGHDT and CDR2 as YYEEEE. The CDR3 is made up of 17 amino acids. The CDR3 DNA reads as TGTGCCAGCAGCTTGACGGCGAGGGGCTTACTTAACTATGGCTACACCTTC. Residues: CASSLTARGLLNYGYTF.

V usage is TRBV7-8 and J usage is TRBJ2-7; 13 bases map to TRBD2. CDR3 size: 14 residues. Germline V gene lookup returns CDR1 SGHVS and CDR2 FQNEAQ. V was clipped by 5 bases and J by 3 bases; unmatched bases: 1. CDR3 region: CASSRTSGGYEQYF. The CDR3 DNA reads as TGTGCCAGCAGCCGGACTAGCGGGGGCTACGAGCAGTACTTC.

This sequence joins TRBV10-3 and TRBJ1-1; D is unresolved. From germline, CDR1 is ENHRY and CDR2 SYGVKD. V was clipped by 0 bases and J by 9 bases, with 8 bases between them. This CDR3 region has 12 residues. The CDR3 reads CAISESGGKAFF. In DNA form, the CDR3 reads TGTGCCATCAGTGAGTCGGGTGGGAAAGCTTTCTTT.

This clone has just one count. This rearrangement joins TRBV19 to TRBJ1-4, with D hard to call. The CDR3 is 14 residues long. V lost 5 bases and J 0 bases, leaving 7 bases between the germline ends. Germline CDR1 is LNHDA and CDR2 is SQIVND (reference sequence). The CDR3 sequence: CASSPVATNEKLFF. The CDR3 nucleotides are TGTGCCAGTAGTCCGGTAGCAACTAATGAAAAACTGTTTTTT.

J is TRBJ2-1 and V is TRBV7-3; the match to TRBD2 covers 12 bases. With V trimmed by 4 bases and J by 4 bases, 2 bases remained unmatched. Germline loops: CDR1 SGHTA, CDR2 FQGTGA. CDR3 length: 15 amino acids. CDR3 residues: CASSYTSGGYNEQFF. The CDR3, as DNA: TGTGCCAGCAGCTACACTAGCGGGGGGTACAATGAGCAGTTCTTC.